The rows below give T cell receptor beta chains drawn from one sample of a study of blood T cell repertoires in COVID-19. Generated by immunoSEQ multiplex PCR, the TCRdb table keeps only in-frame clones and is missing some. This repertoire shows approximately 79,000 clones, around 80% found once; its top ten account for around 13%. The specimen was peripheral blood. These receptors were obtained from a man in his fifties with COVID-19, enrolled during active disease. CDR3s include the opening cysteine and the closing phenylalanine or tryptophan.

v_gene | CDR3aa
TRBV7-8 | CASSRGSVDTQYF
TRBV5-1 | CATRLAVEETQYF
TRBV2 | CASNLLGVSYNEQFF
TRBV7-2 | CASSLTGDRTDTQYF
TRBV11-2 | CASSLRGRGVQYF
TRBV9 | CASSPSPTREETQYF
TRBV18 | CASSPPFDRGEQFF
TRBV5-8 | CASSFRGQPQHF
TRBV6-1 | CASSDGVAGTDTQYF
TRBV30 | CAWSEKKGASAFF
TRBV24-1 | CATSDSRVDEKLFF
TRBV7-9 | CASSGAETGVSPLHF
TRBV29-1 | CSVETASEKLFF
TRBV3-1/TRBV3-2 | CASSRRTGGYTF
TRBV7-8 | CASSLSGAPEQETQYF
TRBV5-1 | CASSLARGYTEAFF
TRBV5-1 | CASSLGDTTTDTQYF
TRBV19 | CASSMGTGIGSNQPQHF
TRBV10-3 | CAISFQGSTGELFF
TRBV28 | CASSTPGHLNTEAFF
TRBV28 | CASSPVKGARSEAFF
TRBV7-3 | CASSSLAGGTEQYF
TRBV20-1 | CSASGQGGETQYF
TRBV24-1 | CATSVRADTQYF
TRBV5-4 | CASRTGTGISGELFF
TRBV6-6 | CASTLNTDTQYF
TRBV3-1/TRBV3-2 | CASSQELQGIGYNEQFF
TRBV27 | CASSTGQHPDTQYF
TRBV27 | CASSPRTGGETQYF
TRBV4-3 | CASSPEGGRVGTEAFF
TRBV5-1 | CASSWTGGRTEAFF
TRBV6-2/TRBV6-3 | CASSPQGENTEAFF
TRBV28 | CASRQTGTNYGYTF
TRBV6-2/TRBV6-3 | CASSTLLRLAGDHEQYF
TRBV6-5 | CASSPGVRNTEAFF
TRBV11-2 | CASSLLAGDNEQFF
TRBV19 | CASSIGQYQPQHF
TRBV9 | CASSSNYGYTF
TRBV5-1 | CASSYQTGGVYTIYF
TRBV4-2 | CASSLRLAGAYNEQFF
TRBV2 | CASSENRGLGEKLFF
TRBV7-9 | CASSLVKWSGRGLTGELFF
TRBV5-1 | CASSSAQRGNTQDTQYF
TRBV28 | CASSPPLGLGNTGELFF
TRBV6-6 | CASSYFHRGTEAFF
TRBV30 | CAWTTGSWDNSPLHF
TRBV28 | CASRATGLRNTEAFF
TRBV19 | CASSAMTGAGANVLTF
TRBV6-1 | CASSDDRGRYGYTF
TRBV2 | CASSSRSTGNTEAFF
TRBV7-2 | CASSLSSGYTF
TRBV19 | CASSRTSGRRETQYF
TRBV9 | CASSVEASGRSYEQYF
TRBV4-1 | CASSLRGTDTQYF
TRBV28 | CASRLTGSGSNQPQHF